This passage covers 21 T cell receptor beta chains from one sample sequenced in a study of a mutant IDH1 vaccine in newly diagnosed glioma. Generated by immunoSEQ multiplex PCR, the TCRdb table keeps only in-frame clones and is missing some. The profile shows about 31,000 clones, 60% to 80% of them singletons. Their antigens are not known. Time point denoted: week 11, during vaccination. The content of each vaccine dose was 300 ug of mutant IDH1 20-mer peptide, and topical imiquimod accompanied it. The source material was PBMCs, sampled from a glioma patient whose treatment included an IDH1 peptide vaccine. All receptors come from a man aged 30-40 years with glioma.

The V call is TRBV10-3, the J call TRBJ2-6, with no clear D. The length of the CDR3 is 14 residues. Trimming took 8 bases from V and 3 from J, leaving 11 bases between them. Germline V gene data show CDR1 as ENHRY and CDR2 as SYGVKD. The CDR3 DNA is TGTGCCATCGTGGAACCTGGTGGGGCCAACGTCCTGACTTTC. Its translation: CAIVEPGGANVLTF.

The chain carries TRBV2 and TRBJ2-7; tentatively, D is TRBD2 (6 bases). The CDR3 contains 17 residues. Germline CDR1 and CDR2: SNHLY and FYNNEI. V was clipped by 5 bases and J by 3 bases, with 23 bases between them. The CDR3 reads CASSRHTLGGGNYEQYF. CDR3 sequence (DNA): TGTGCCAGCAGTCGGCATACTCTCGGGGGTGGAAACTACGAGCAGTACTTC.

This rearrangement joins TRBV7-2 to TRBJ1-2; D not resolved. V was clipped by 5 bases and J by 4 bases, with 17 bases between them. This CDR3 contains 15 residues. Germline CDR1 SGHTA, CDR2 FQGNSA. The CDR3 loop reads CASSLRPGNGYGYTF. The DNA for the CDR3 is TGTGCCAGCAGCCTTCGACCGGGGAACGGCTATGGCTACACCTTC.

Here the CDR3 reads CASSSGGDSINYGYTF. The CDR3 nucleotides are TGTGCCAGCAGTTCGGGGGGGGACTCAATTAACTATGGCTACACCTTC. This chain connects TRBV7-2 to TRBJ1-2; possibly TRBD1 for D (5 bases). V lost 6 bases and J lost 1, with 18 bases in between. CDR3 length equals 16 residues. Germline CDR1 reads SGHTA; CDR2 reads FQGNSA.

This chain uses TRBV5-4 with TRBJ2-7, with TRBD2 as a possible D gene (5 bases). The CDR3 consists of 14 residues. V lost 0 bases to trimming and J lost 1 base, with 8 bases between them. CDR1 and CDR2 (germline): SGHNT, YYREEE (reference sequence). This CDR3 is CASSLVRDSYEQYF. CDR3 in DNA: TGTGCCAGCAGCTTGGTTCGGGATTCCTACGAGCAGTACTTC.

In nucleotides, the CDR3 is TGTGCCAGTAGTACTAGCGGGGGGACCTGGGGCACCGGGGAGCTGTTTTTT. This translates into CASSTSGGTWGTGELFF. The V and J genes are TRBV19 and TRBJ2-2, with 11 bases aligning to TRBD2. The V and J ends lost 4 bases and 4 bases, in that order; junction bases with no gene match: 8. This CDR3 has 17 residues. CDR1 and CDR2 (germline): LNHDA, SQIVND (reference sequence).

In this sample, this clone turned up a few times. This rearrangement joins TRBV5-6 to TRBJ1-1; D unresolved. Germline V gene lookup returns CDR1 SGHDT and CDR2 YYEEEE. This CDR3 has 14 amino acids. Trimming left V 0 bases short and J 2 bases short, with 8 bases between. DNA of the CDR3: TGTGCCAGCAGCTTGGATCCGGTTAACACTGAAGCTTTCTTT. It translates to CASSLDPVNTEAFF.

The rearrangement joins TRBV7-9 to TRBJ2-2, with D hard to call. The germline CDR1 and CDR2 sequences are SEHNR and FQNEAQ (reference sequence). V gave up 1 base and J gave up 3 bases, with 15 bases separating them. The CDR3 extends over 17 amino acids. CDR3 loop: CASSLETPDGDTGELFF. For the CDR3, the DNA is TGTGCCAGCAGCTTAGAAACGCCGGACGGAGACACCGGGGAGCTGTTTTTT. Variable domain in full (rest from reference TRBV7-9 and TRBJ2-2): DTGVSQNPRHKITKRGQNVTFRCDPISEHNRLYWYRQTLGQGPEFLTYFQNEAQLEKSRLLSDRFSAERPKGSFSTLEIQRTEQGDSAMYLCASSLETPDGDTGELFFGEGSRLTVL.

V usage is TRBV19 and J usage is TRBJ2-5, with no clear D. This CDR3 spans 13 amino acids. V was cut by 2 bases and J by 3 bases, with 7 bases left in between. CDR1 is LNHDA, CDR2 SQIVND, per germline (reference sequence). Here the CDR3 reads CASSINDEETQYF. As DNA, the CDR3 is TGTGCCAGTAGTATAAATGATGAAGAGACCCAGTACTTC.

The CDR3 DNA sequence: TGTGCCAGCAGCGACCAAAGTGGTCCCGGGACAGGGGGCGGCACTGAAGCTTTCTTT. The encoded protein is CASSDQSGPGTGGGTEAFF. The chain combines TRBV7-9 with TRBJ1-1; 12 positions agree with TRBD1. Looked up from germline, CDR1 is SEHNR and CDR2 is FQNEAQ (reference sequence). With 5 bases clipped from V and 4 bases from J, the junction kept 17 bases outside the gene matches. The CDR3 extends over 19 amino acids.

This chain connects TRBV28 to TRBJ1-5; no definite D call. V lost 7 bases and J lost 0, with 16 bases in between. The CDR3 length is 16 residues. Per the germline V gene, CDR1 is MDHEN and CDR2 is SYDVKM. For the CDR3, the DNA is TGTGCCAGCATCTCCACTCCGGCAGTTAGCAATCAGCCCCAGCATTTT. This gives the protein CASISTPAVSNQPQHF.

J is TRBJ1-3 and V is TRBV2; the D is unclear. Germline values: CDR1 SNHLY, CDR2 FYNNEI. Trimming pared 8 bases from V and 3 bases from J, leaving 11 bases between. This CDR3 contains 13 residues. CDR3 sequence (DNA): TGTGCCAGCGCCGGCAATTATGGAAACACCATATATTTT. It encodes CASAGNYGNTIYF.

In nucleotides, the CDR3 is TGTGCCACCGGGCCAAGCGGGGGTGCTCGTGGTCAGTTCTTC. It yields the protein CATGPSGGARGQFF. The V call is TRBV7-9, the J call TRBJ2-1, with 8 nucleotides matching TRBD2. CDR1 is SEHNR, CDR2 FQNEAQ, per germline (reference sequence). The J segment lost 13 bases and the V segment lost 10 bases, leaving 18 bases of the junction unmatched. This CDR3 spans 14 amino acids.

The chain links TRBV2 to TRBJ1-6, with a weak D call TRBD1 (5 bases). Trimming took off 5 bases at V and 5 bases at J, with 13 bases between the two ends. Germline V CDR1 and CDR2: SNHLY, FYNNEI. The CDR3 totals 15 residues. CDR3 coding DNA: TGTGCCAGCAGTAGACGGGACCGAAATAATTCACCCCTCCACTTT. Translating gives CASSRRDRNNSPLHF. Together with reference TRBV2 and TRBJ1-6, the CDR3 gives the full variable domain: EPEVTQTPSHQVTQMGQEVILRCVPISNHLYFYWYRQILGQKVEFLVSFYNNEISEKSEIFDDQFSVERPDGSNFTLKIRSTKLEDSAMYFCASSRRDRNNSPLHFGNGTRLTVT.

The gene calls are TRBV10-3 and TRBJ1-1, with D tentatively TRBD1 (6 bases). The CDR3 spans 15 residues. Trimming removed 4 bases at V and 2 bases at J, with 14 bases between. Looked up from germline, CDR1 is ENHRY and CDR2 is SYGVKD. The CDR3 DNA sequence: TGTGCCATCAGTGGGCCTACAGGGTCCAACACTGAAGCTTTCTTT. Amino acids: CAISGPTGSNTEAFF.

This clone showed up just once. The chain links TRBV19 to TRBJ1-5; D not certain. The CDR3 runs 15 residues. CDR1 LNHDA and CDR2 SQIVND come from the germline V gene (reference sequence). V was pared by 1 base and J by 2 bases, with 9 bases between. As DNA, the CDR3 is TGTGCCAGTAGTATAGTTCCCTACGGCAATCAGCCCCAGCATTTT. This encodes CASSIVPYGNQPQHF.

This sequence joins TRBV5-4 and TRBJ2-1, with TRBD1 as a possible D gene (5 bases). The V and J ends lost 5 bases and 7 bases respectively, with 19 bases between them. Germline lookup yields CDR1 SGHNT and CDR2 YYREEE (reference sequence). The CDR3 is 15 amino acids. The CDR3 coding sequence is TGTGCCAGCAGTATACAGGCCTTGCCTGTTAATGAGCAGTTCTTC. Amino acid sequence: CASSIQALPVNEQFF.

This clone was observed a few times. This chain connects TRBV28 to TRBJ1-5; 9 positions agree with TRBD1. The germline V gene encodes CDR1 MDHEN and CDR2 SYDVKM. V shed 6 bases, J shed 3 bases, and the junction held 3 bases outside the gene matches. The CDR3 is 14 residues long. The CDR3 spells CASRTGGANQPQHF. CDR3 in DNA: TGTGCCAGCAGGACAGGGGGGGCCAATCAGCCCCAGCATTTT.

This chain uses TRBV28 with TRBJ1-3, with D perhaps TRBD1 (5 bases). The germline gives CDR1 MDHEN, CDR2 SYDVKM. The CDR3 sequence is 13 residues long. Trimming pared 7 bases from V and 8 bases from J, leaving 15 bases between. CDR3 sequence reads: CASTLGVPDTIYF. CDR3 sequence (DNA): TGTGCCAGCACTCTAGGGGTCCCGGACACCATATATTTT.

The genes are TRBV6-5 and TRBJ1-4; weak D call: TRBD1 (5 bases). CDR3 length: 14 residues. CDR1 is MNHEY and CDR2 is SVGAGI in the germline V gene. Between the trimmed V and J ends, which lost 5 bases and 8 bases, there was a span of 15 bases. The CDR3, as DNA: TGTGCCAGCAGTCAGACAGTTATGAGCGAAAAACTGTTTTTT. This gives the protein CASSQTVMSEKLFF.

The rearrangement links TRBV5-1 to TRBJ1-2, with a possible D match to TRBD1 (5 bases). This CDR3 is 15 amino acids long. The germline V gene encodes CDR1 SGHRS and CDR2 YFSETQ. V lost 7 bases, J lost 8 bases, and 24 bases lay in between. Written as DNA, the CDR3 is TGCGCCAGCTCAAGTGGGGACGGTCGAAACTTAGGCTACACCTTC. This encodes CASSSGDGRNLGYTF. The full variable domain, completed using reference TRBV5-1 and TRBJ1-2, is KAGVTQTPRYLIKTRGQQVTLSCSPISGHRSVSWYQQTPGQGLQFLFEYFSETQRNKGNFPGRFSGRQFSNSRSEMNVSTLELGDSALYLCASSSGDGRNLGYTFGSGTRLTVV.